This record looks at one T cell receptor beta chain sequence and its context. What it binds is not known. This sample was included in a study of PD-L1 blockade in urothelial cancer. Clones were sequenced by immunoSEQ multiplex PCR, and TCRdb holds only the in-frame ones, with some missing. The sample records tens of thousands of clones, 90% being singletons. General study results and limits: At the 3-week point, tumor-associated blood clones expanded more in durable-benefit patients. A below-median TCR clonality in blood before treatment predicted better survival.

Time point of the sample: pretreatment peripheral blood. Locally advanced or metastatic urothelial carcinoma affected the patients. With 3 bases clipped from V and 2 bases from J, the junction kept 8 bases outside the gene matches. Per the germline V gene, CDR1 is SGHKS and CDR2 is YYEKEE (reference sequence). CDR3 length: 15 residues. The sequence came from a man in his sixties with urothelial cancer. This sample comprised PBMCs, obtained around atezolizumab (anti-PD-L1) treatment. V usage is TRBV5-5 and J usage is TRBJ2-7, with TRBD2 identical over 7 bases. The CDR3 DNA reads as TGTGCCAGCAGCTCAGCCAGCGGGATAACCTACGAGCAGTACTTC. Protein sequence: CASSSASGITYEQYF.